The 29 T cell receptor beta chains listed next were all sequenced from one sample in a study of T-cell reconstitution after alpha-beta-depleted transplantation in children. This sample's TCRbeta library carried unique molecular identifier barcodes. From the PCR reads, TCRdb called clonotypes with MiXCR, one entry per CDR3 protein. The sample yields hundreds of thousands of distinct CDR3 sequences, approximately 12% seen once. Sequenced here: PBMCs, mostly from graft donor cells, sampled 360 days after TCRalphabeta/CD19-depleted stem cell transplant. The source of these receptors is a male patient between 10 and 17 years old who had a stem cell transplant for acute myeloid leukemia, so the T cells may come from the graft donor.

In this sample, this clonotype turned up a few times. The rearrangement joins TRBV5-4 to TRBJ2-3; D not resolved. Looked up from germline, CDR1 is SGHNT and CDR2 is YYREEE (reference sequence). The CDR3 runs to 14 residues. The V end was cut by 0 bases, the J end by 5 bases, with 10 bases between. CDR3 coding DNA: TGTGCCAGCAGCTTGGATTGGGGATTAGATACGCAGTATTTT. The encoded protein is CASSLDWGLDTQYF. Full variable domain (outside the CDR3, taken from reference TRBV5-4 and TRBJ2-3): ETGVTQSPTHLIKTRGQQVTLRCSSQSGHNTVSWYQQALGQGPQFIFQYYREEENGRGNFPPRFSGLQFPNYSSELNVNALELDDSALYLCASSLDWGLDTQYFGPGTRLTVL.

This clonotype was picked up a small number of times. The chain is built from TRBV10-3 and TRBJ1-2; TRBD1 might be the D (5 bases). The CDR3 is 16 residues long. Germline lookup yields CDR1 ENHRY and CDR2 SYGVKD. Trimming shortened V by 6 bases and J by 4 bases, and 21 bases separated the two germline ends. CDR3 amino acids: CAISLSAEGRAYGYTF. The DNA of the CDR3 is TGTGCCATCAGCCTAAGTGCAGAGGGACGGGCCTATGGCTACACCTTC.

This clonotype was seen more than once but under ten times. The J gene is TRBJ2-5, the V gene TRBV10-3; unclear D gene. This CDR3 has 15 amino acids. Per germline, CDR1 ENHRY and CDR2 SYGVKD. Between the trimmed V and J ends, which lost 7 bases and 2 bases, there was a span of 17 bases. CDR3 nucleotide sequence: TGTGCCATCACCACGCGGTCCACAAAACAAGAGACCCAGTACTTC. Its translation: CAITTRSTKQETQYF.

The rearrangement joins TRBV7-8 to TRBJ2-5, with D maybe TRBD2 (5 bases). V was cut by 2 bases and J by 4 bases, with 14 bases left in between. CDR1 and CDR2 from the germline V gene are SGHVS and FQNEAQ. This CDR3 is built from 15 residues. CDR3 sequence reads: CASSLYEGLSETQYF. In DNA, the CDR3 is TGTGCCAGCAGCTTATATGAGGGTCTGTCAGAGACCCAGTACTTC.

The V and J genes are TRBV12-5 and TRBJ2-1; 12 bases match TRBD2. Per the germline V gene, CDR1 is LGHNT and CDR2 is FRNRAP. The trim removed 5 bases at V and 8 bases at J, leaving 4 bases unmatched. The CDR3 loop spans 14 amino acids. CDR3 nucleotides: TGTGCTAGTGGTATGACTAGCGGGAGCGATGAGCAGTTCTTC. Its translation is CASGMTSGSDEQFF.

This clonotype appeared many times. A single base separates this from a much larger clone, so it may be a read error. The chain couples TRBV7-6 to TRBJ2-1; 8 bases align to TRBD2. Germline loops: CDR1 SGHVS, CDR2 FNYEAQ. The CDR3 runs 15 residues. With V trimmed by 2 bases and J by 0 bases, 0 bases remained unmatched. The chain's CDR3 is CASSLSGGSYNEQFF. The CDR3 DNA is TGTGCCAGCAGCTTAAGCGGGGGCTCCTACAATGAGCAGTTCTTC.

This clonotype has only a few counts. A junction boundary mismatches the germline segment, possibly from a read error. The chain is built from TRBV11-2 and TRBJ2-1, with 7 bases that match TRBD2. CDR3 size: 11 residues. Germline lookup yields CDR1 SGHAT and CDR2 FQNNGV. In DNA form, the CDR3 reads TGTGCCAGCAGCCCCGGACTAGTAATCCTCTTC. It translates to CASSPGLVILF. The entire variable domain, with the rest obtained from reference TRBV11-2 and TRBJ2-1, is as follows: EAGVAQSPRYKIIEKRQSVAFWCNPISGHATLYWYQQILGQGPKLLIQFQNNGVVDDSQLPKDRFSAERLKGVDSTLKIQPAKLEDSAVYLCASSPGLVILFGPGTRLTVL.

This clonotype was seen ten or more times. The rearrangement links TRBV5-1 to TRBJ2-1; D gene ambiguous. V was cut by 1 base and J by 5 bases, with 4 bases left in between. There are 12 residues in the CDR3. Germline assignment: CDR1 SGHRS and CDR2 YFSETQ. CDR3 sequence reads: CASSLLHNEQFF. CDR3 nucleotide sequence: TGCGCCAGCAGCTTGCTCCACAATGAGCAGTTCTTC.

This clonotype turned up a few times. The chain uses TRBV29-1 and TRBJ2-5, with 8 bases identical to TRBD1. V trimming: 1 base; J trimming: 1 base; junction bases outside the gene matches: 5. The germline V gene has CDR1 SQVTM and CDR2 ANQGSEA. This CDR3 has 15 residues. The DNA of the CDR3 is TGCAGCGTTGAAGGGACAGGGCCCTTCCAAGAGACCCAGTACTTC. This gives the protein CSVEGTGPFQETQYF.

This clonotype was detected only a few times. The chain carries TRBV20-1 and TRBJ1-5; no clear D. The length of the CDR3 is 13 residues. Germline-derived CDR1 and CDR2 are DFQATT and SNEGSKA (reference sequence). Trimming stripped 4 bases from V and 0 bases from J, with 7 bases between. CDR3 nucleotides: TGCAGTGCTATTGGGAATAGCAATCAGCCCCAGCATTTT. Its translation: CSAIGNSNQPQHF.

This clonotype turned up a few times. V and J are TRBV29-1 and TRBJ2-7; D gene ambiguous. Germline CDR1 and CDR2: SQVTM and ANQGSEA. Deletions cut 4 bases from V and 1 base from J, with 17 bases between. The CDR3 spans 15 residues. In DNA form, the CDR3 reads TGCAGCGTTGGTACGGGTGGGGAATTTTCCTACGAGCAGTACTTC. This gives the protein CSVGTGGEFSYEQYF.

This clonotype was seen at least ten times. The J gene is TRBJ2-1, the V gene TRBV6-5; no clear D. The germline V and J ends were trimmed by 0 bases and 5 bases, with 2 bases remaining between them. The CDR3 has 12 residues. Germline assignment: CDR1 MNHEY and CDR2 SVGAGI. The CDR3 region has the DNA TGTGCCAGCAGTTACTCGGACAATGAGCAGTTCTTC. Residues: CASSYSDNEQFF.

The chain is built from TRBV12-3 or TRBV12-4 and TRBJ2-1, with TRBD2 matching over 12 bases. The CDR3 consists of 15 residues. J gave up 8 bases and V 7 bases, and 9 bases lay outside the gene matches. For the CDR3, the DNA is TGTGCCAGCACTCGGGGTGGACTAGCGGGATATGAGCAGTTCTTC. The encoded protein is CASTRGGLAGYEQFF.

This clonotype has at least ten counts. This chain links TRBV6-2 or TRBV6-3 with TRBJ2-1, with 8 bases matching TRBD2. The germline V gene encodes CDR1 MNHEY and CDR2 SVGEGT. V lost 6 bases, J lost 0 bases, and 7 bases stayed unmatched. This CDR3 region has 16 residues. This CDR3 is CASRLTSARSYNEQFF. CDR3 nucleotides: TGTGCCAGCAGACTGACTAGCGCTCGCTCCTACAATGAGCAGTTCTTC.

This clonotype was detected only a few times. This chain joins TRBV7-9 and TRBJ2-7, with D perhaps matching TRBD2 (6 bases). CDR3 length: 14 amino acids. Germline CDR1 and CDR2: SEHNR and FQNEAQ (reference sequence). With 6 bases removed from V and 5 bases from J, the gap between germline ends came to 17 bases. The CDR3, as DNA: TGTGCCAGCAGGCCCGGGACTGGTAACCACGAGCAGTACTTC. Its protein is CASRPGTGNHEQYF.

J is TRBJ2-7 and V is TRBV4-3; D is undetermined. Germline CDR1 and CDR2: LGHNA and YSLEER. CDR3 length: 15 amino acids. Trimming removed 2 bases at V and 3 bases at J, with 14 bases between. CDR3 loop: CASSQFFQVDYEQYF. CDR3 in DNA: TGCGCCAGCAGCCAATTTTTCCAGGTCGACTACGAGCAGTACTTC.

This clonotype was observed a few times. This sequence joins TRBV28 and TRBJ1-5; D call uncertain. The length of the CDR3 is 17 residues. The V end was cut by 9 bases, the J end by 0 bases, with 21 bases between. From germline, CDR1 is MDHEN and CDR2 SYDVKM. The CDR3 is CASVDSRLTYSNQPQHF. CDR3 in DNA: TGTGCCAGTGTCGATTCCAGACTGACTTATAGCAATCAGCCCCAGCATTTT. Filled out from reference TRBV28 and TRBJ1-5, the complete variable domain reads DVKVTQSSRYLVKRTGEKVFLECVQDMDHENMFWYRQDPGLGLRLIYFSYDVKMKEKGDIPEGYSVSREKKERFSLILESASTNQTSMYLCASVDSRLTYSNQPQHFGDGTRLSIL.

This clonotype has just a few counts. This chain uses TRBV25-1 with TRBJ1-2; no firm D call. CDR1 and CDR2 (germline): MGHDK, SYGVNS. V lost 0 bases, J lost 4 bases, and 15 bases lay in between. This CDR3 has 16 residues. Here the CDR3 reads CASSEYKGGRSYGYTF. The CDR3 DNA reads TGTGCCAGCAGTGAATATAAGGGCGGACGAAGCTATGGCTACACCTTC.

This clonotype was detected a few times. CDR3 nucleotide sequence: TGCAGTGCTAGAGATCGTGACAAGGGAGGAGGTTCACCCCTCCACTTT. Its protein is CSARDRDKGGGSPLHF. The chain is built from TRBV20-1 and TRBJ1-6; D unclear. CDR1 and CDR2 (germline): DFQATT, SNEGSKA (reference sequence). V lost 0 bases, J lost 9 bases, and 18 bases lay in between. This CDR3 is 16 amino acids long.

V is TRBV4-2 and J is TRBJ2-7, with TRBD2 identical over 10 bases. Unmatched junction bases numbered 6, after V lost 0 bases and J lost 7 bases. The germline CDR1 and CDR2 sequences are LGHNA and YNFKEQ. The CDR3 loop spans 15 amino acids. This CDR3 reads CASSQDASGSGEQYF. CDR3 in DNA: TGTGCCAGCAGCCAAGACGCTAGCGGGAGTGGAGAGCAGTACTTC.

The chain uses TRBV18 and TRBJ2-1; 13 positions agree with TRBD2. With 3 bases clipped from V and 3 bases from J, the junction kept 11 bases outside the gene matches. This CDR3 has 19 residues. Germline V gene data show CDR1 as KGHSH and CDR2 as LQKENI. CDR3 sequence reads: CASSPYRTSGRVNYNEQFF. As DNA, the CDR3 is TGTGCCAGCTCACCCTACCGCACTAGCGGGAGGGTGAACTACAATGAGCAGTTCTTC.

The table lists this clonotype with a few counts. This rearrangement joins TRBV2 to TRBJ2-7, with D possibly TRBD1 on 6 matching bases. Germline V lookup: CDR1 SNHLY, CDR2 FYNNEI. With 3 bases removed from V and 2 bases from J, the gap between germline ends came to 14 bases. This CDR3 has 15 amino acids. The CDR3 region has the DNA TGTGCCAGCAGTGAGGGTCACAGGGCTGCCTACGAGCAGTACTTC. It encodes CASSEGHRAAYEQYF.

The chain uses TRBV6-1 and TRBJ2-7, with TRBD2 matching over 7 bases. There are 14 residues in the CDR3. Germline V gives CDR1 MNHNS, CDR2 SASEGT. J was trimmed by 7 bases and V by 5 bases; bases with no gene match: 11. The CDR3 protein is CASSRTSAGSEQYF. The CDR3 region has the DNA TGTGCCAGCAGTCGTACTAGCGCAGGATCAGAGCAGTACTTC.

The chain links TRBV7-8 to TRBJ2-2; TRBD1 agrees at 11 bases. The trim removed 5 bases at V and 6 bases at J, leaving 14 bases unmatched. From germline, CDR1 is SGHVS and CDR2 FQNEAQ. The CDR3 is 18 residues long. CDR3 DNA: TGTGCCAGCAGCCCCCTGATATGGACAGGGGGCGCGTCCGGGGAGCTGTTTTTT. Its protein product is CASSPLIWTGGASGELFF.

This clonotype was found a few times. The chain couples TRBV6-5 to TRBJ2-7, with 7 bases identical to TRBD2. From germline, CDR1 is MNHEY and CDR2 SVGAGI. This CDR3 region has 11 residues. The V gene end was trimmed by 7 bases and the J gene end by 4 bases; junction bases not matched to a gene: 1. The CDR3 region has the DNA TGTGCCAGCAACGGGGGGTACGAGCAGTACTTC. Amino acid sequence: CASNGGYEQYF.

This clonotype came up once. A much more abundant neighbour one base away suggests this may be a read error. The chain recombines TRBV3-1 with TRBJ2-1, with 12 nucleotides matching TRBD2. Germline loops: CDR1 LGHDT, CDR2 YNNKEL (reference sequence). The CDR3 totals 16 residues. CDR3 sequence: CATSLLTSGSGNEQFF. The CDR3 bases are TGTGCCACCAGCCTACTGACTAGCGGGAGTGGTAATGAGCAGTTCTTC.

V gene TRBV6-5 combines with J gene TRBJ2-5; D uncertain. V was shortened by 1 base and J by 4 bases, with 10 bases between the two germline ends. CDR1 is MNHEY, CDR2 SVGAGI, per germline. This CDR3 has 14 residues. The CDR3 loop reads CASSYLTPPETQYF. DNA for the CDR3: TGTGCCAGCAGTTACTTGACTCCTCCAGAGACCCAGTACTTC.

This clonotype has just a few counts. V and J are TRBV15 and TRBJ2-7; maybe TRBD2 (6 bases). Germline CDR1 and CDR2: LNHNV and YYDKDF (reference sequence). There are 15 residues in the CDR3. V was pared by 5 bases and J by 5 bases, with 19 bases between. CDR3 nucleotides: TGTGCCACCAGCCCCCGGACTGCGGGAATCAACGAGCAGTACTTC. Encoded protein: CATSPRTAGINEQYF.

The V gene is TRBV5-5, the J gene TRBJ2-1, with 9 bases lining up with TRBD2. CDR1 SGHKS and CDR2 YYEKEE come from the germline V gene (reference sequence). The CDR3 sequence is 15 residues long. V dropped 10 bases and J dropped 9; count of bases not matched to a gene: 17. The CDR3, as DNA: TGTGCCGGCGATGGGGGACTAGCTGGAAGAGGTGAGCAGTTCTTC. Its translation: CAGDGGLAGRGEQFF.